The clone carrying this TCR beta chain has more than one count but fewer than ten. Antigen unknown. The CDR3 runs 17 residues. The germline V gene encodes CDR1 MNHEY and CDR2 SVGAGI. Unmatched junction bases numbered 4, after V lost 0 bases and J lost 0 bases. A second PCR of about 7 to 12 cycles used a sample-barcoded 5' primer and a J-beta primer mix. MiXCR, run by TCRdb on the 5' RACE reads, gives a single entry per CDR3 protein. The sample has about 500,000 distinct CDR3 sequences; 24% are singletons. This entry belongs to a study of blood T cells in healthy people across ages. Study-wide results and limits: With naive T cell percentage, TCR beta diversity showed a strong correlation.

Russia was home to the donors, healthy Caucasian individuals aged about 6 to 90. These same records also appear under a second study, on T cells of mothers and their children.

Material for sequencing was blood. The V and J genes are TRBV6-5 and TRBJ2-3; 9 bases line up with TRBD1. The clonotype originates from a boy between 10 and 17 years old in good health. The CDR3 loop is CASSYSRTGVSTDTQYF. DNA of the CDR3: TGTGCCAGCAGTTACTCGCGGACAGGGGTCAGCACAGATACGCAGTATTTT.